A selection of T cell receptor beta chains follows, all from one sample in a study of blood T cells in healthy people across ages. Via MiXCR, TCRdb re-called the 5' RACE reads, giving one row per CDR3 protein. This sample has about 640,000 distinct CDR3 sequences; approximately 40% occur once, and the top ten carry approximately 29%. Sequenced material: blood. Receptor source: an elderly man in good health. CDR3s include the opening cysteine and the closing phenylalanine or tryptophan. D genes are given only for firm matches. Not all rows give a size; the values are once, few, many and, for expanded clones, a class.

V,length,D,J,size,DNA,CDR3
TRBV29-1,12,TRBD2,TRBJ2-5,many,TGCAGCGCCCTTAGCGGGTTTGAGACCCAGTACTTC,CSALSGFETQYF
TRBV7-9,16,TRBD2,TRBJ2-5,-,TGTGCCAGCAGCTTGGTCTCCGGCGGGAGTGGAGAGACCCAGTACTTC,CASSLVSGGSGETQYF
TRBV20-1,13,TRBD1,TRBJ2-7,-,TGCAGTGTCGGACAGGGGGTGTTAGACGAGCAGTACTTC,CSVGQGVLDEQYF
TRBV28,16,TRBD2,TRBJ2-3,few,TGTGCCAGCAGCCTACTAGCGGGAGTGGGCACAGATACGCAGTATTTT,CASSLLAGVGTDTQYF
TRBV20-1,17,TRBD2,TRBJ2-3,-,TGCAGTGCTCTAACCCGACTAGCGGGAGGGAACACAGATACGCAGTATTTT,CSALTRLAGGNTDTQYF
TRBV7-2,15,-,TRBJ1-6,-,TGTGCCAGCAGCTTAGAATCCGATTATAATTCACCCCTCCACTTT,CASSLESDYNSPLHF
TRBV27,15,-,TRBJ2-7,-,TGTGCCAGCAGTTATGGGGGAGGATCCTACAATGAGCAGTACTTC,CASSYGGGSYNEQYF
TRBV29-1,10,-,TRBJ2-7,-,TGCAGCGTTGAAAGGGAGGAGCAGTACTTC,CSVEREEQYF
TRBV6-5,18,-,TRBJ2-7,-,TGTGCCAGCAGTTACTCGAAGGGGTCCGGGACATCCCGCTACGAGCAGTACTTC,CASSYSKGSGTSRYEQYF
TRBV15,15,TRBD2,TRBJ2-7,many,TGTGCCACCAGCAGAGATAGCGGGGGGGCCTACGAGCAGTACTTC,CATSRDSGGAYEQYF
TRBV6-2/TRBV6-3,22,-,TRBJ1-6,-,TGTGCCAGCAGTTACGCCCCATCGTTCAGAGGAACATCGAGCTCCTATAATTCACCCCTCCACTTT,CASSYAPSFRGTSSSYNSPLHF
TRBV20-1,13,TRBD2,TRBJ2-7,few,TGCAGTGCGCAATCTAGCGGGATTTACGAGCAGTACTTC,CSAQSSGIYEQYF
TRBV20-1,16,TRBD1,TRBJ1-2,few,TGCAGTGCTAGAGTACAGGGGCCGTTAGCTAACTATGGCTACACCTTC,CSARVQGPLANYGYTF
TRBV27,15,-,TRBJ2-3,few,TGTGCCAGCAGGGTAGGGGGGAAGACCACAGATACGCAGTATTTT,CASRVGGKTTDTQYF
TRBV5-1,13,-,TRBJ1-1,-,TGCGCCAGCAGCTTGGTGACTAACACTGGAGCTTTCTTT,CASSLVTNTGAFF
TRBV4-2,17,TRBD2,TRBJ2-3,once,TGTGCCAGCAGCCAAGGACGGACTAGCGGGAGCGCAGATACGCAGTATTTT,CASSQGRTSGSADTQYF
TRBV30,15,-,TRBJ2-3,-,TGTGCCTGGAGGCAGGAGACACGATACACAGATACGCAGTATTTT,CAWRQETRYTDTQYF
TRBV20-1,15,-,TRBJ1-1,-,TGCAGTGCTCTGGAGCTAGAACGAGCTAACACTGAAGCTTTCTTT,CSALELERANTEAFF
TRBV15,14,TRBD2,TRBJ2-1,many,TGTGCCACCAACAACGGGGGGGATAACAATGAGCAGTTCTTC,CATNNGGDNNEQFF
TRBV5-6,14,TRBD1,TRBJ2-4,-,TGTGCCAGCTACAAGAGGACAGGGAAAAACATTCAGTACTTC,CASYKRTGKNIQYF
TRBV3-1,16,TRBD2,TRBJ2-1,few,TGTGCCAGCAGCCCCCCCCTAGCGGGGTTCGGCAATGAGCAGTTCTTC,CASSPPLAGFGNEQFF
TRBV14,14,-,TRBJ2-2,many,TGTGCCAGCAGCTTTGACATGAACACCGGGGAGCTGTTTTTT,CASSFDMNTGELFF
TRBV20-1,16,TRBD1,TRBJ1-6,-,TGCAGTGTTAGACCCGGGGGGACAGGGGATAATTCACCCCTCCACTTT,CSVRPGGTGDNSPLHF
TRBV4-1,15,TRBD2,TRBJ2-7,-,TGCGCCAGCAGCCAAGATAGCGGGAGGCCAAACGAGCAGTACTTC,CASSQDSGRPNEQYF
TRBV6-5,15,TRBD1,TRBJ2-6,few,TGTGCCAGCAGAAGGGACAGCTCTGGGGCCAACGTCCTGACTTTC,CASRRDSSGANVLTF
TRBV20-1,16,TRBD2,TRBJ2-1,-,TGCAGTGCTAGCCCCATGACTAGCGGGAGGGCAAATGAGCAGTTCTTC,CSASPMTSGRANEQFF
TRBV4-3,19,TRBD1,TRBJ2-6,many,TGCGCCAGCAGCCCTAGCACGATCTCAGGGGGCGCTGGGGCCAACGTCCTGACTTTC,CASSPSTISGGAGANVLTF
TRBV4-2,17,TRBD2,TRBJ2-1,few,TGTGCCAGCAGCACTGGACTAGCCCAGAGCTCCTACAATGAGCAGTTCTTC,CASSTGLAQSSYNEQFF
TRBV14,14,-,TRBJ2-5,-,TGTGCCAGCAGCCAAGATCTGGTCCAAGAGACCCAGTACTTC,CASSQDLVQETQYF
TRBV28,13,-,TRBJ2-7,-,TGTGCCAGCAGTTCCACTAGCTCCTACGAGCAGTACTTC,CASSSTSSYEQYF
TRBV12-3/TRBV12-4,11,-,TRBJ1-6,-,TGTGCCGGCAGTTTAAGAGAGCTCCTCCACTTT,CAGSLRELLHF
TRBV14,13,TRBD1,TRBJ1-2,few,TGTGCCAGCAGCCAAAACAGGGGCTTAGGCTACACCTTC,CASSQNRGLGYTF
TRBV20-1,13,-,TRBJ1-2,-,TGCAGTGCGAGAGGGGGACCCACTTCTGGCTACACCTTC,CSARGGPTSGYTF
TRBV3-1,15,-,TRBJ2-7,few,TGTGCCAGCAGCCAAGTTTGGACCTCATCCTACGAGCAGTACTTC,CASSQVWTSSYEQYF
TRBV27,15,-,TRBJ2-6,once,TGTGCCAGCAGAGGAATTCGATCTGGGGCCAACGTCCTGACTTTC,CASRGIRSGANVLTF
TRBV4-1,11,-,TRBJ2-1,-,TGCGCCAGCGGGCTTTGGACCCCGCGGTTCTTC,CASGLWTPRFF
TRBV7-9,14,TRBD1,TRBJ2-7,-,TGTGCCAGCAGCGGACAGGGGCCGACCTACGAGCAGTACTTC,CASSGQGPTYEQYF
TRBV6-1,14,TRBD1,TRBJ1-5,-,TGTGCCAGCAGGGGACAGATTAGCAATCAGCCCCAGCATTTT,CASRGQISNQPQHF
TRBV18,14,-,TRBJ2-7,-,TGTGCCAGCTCACCAGGGACCACTTCCTACGAGCAGTACTTC,CASSPGTTSYEQYF
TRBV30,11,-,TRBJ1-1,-,TGTGCCTGGAGTGTTTACGTTGAAGCTTTCTTT,CAWSVYVEAFF
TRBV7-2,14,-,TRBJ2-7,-,TGTGCCAGCAGCATAAGGGACTGGCGCTACGAGCAGTACTTC,CASSIRDWRYEQYF
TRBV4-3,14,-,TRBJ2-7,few,TGCGCCAGCAGCCAAGGACAGCGGTCGGACGAGCAGTACTTC,CASSQGQRSDEQYF
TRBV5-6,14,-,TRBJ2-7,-,TGTGCCAGCAGCGGGGAACAGGGCTACTACGAGCAGTACTTC,CASSGEQGYYEQYF
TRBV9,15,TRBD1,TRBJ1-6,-,TGTGCCAGCAGCGCGACAGGGGCCCATAATTCACCCCTCCACTTT,CASSATGAHNSPLHF
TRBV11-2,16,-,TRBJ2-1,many,TGTGCCAGCACCCCAAATCCCGGAGAGCCCTACAATGAGCAGTTCTTC,CASTPNPGEPYNEQFF
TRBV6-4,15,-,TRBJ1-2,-,TGTGCCAGCAGTGACTCGACGGCAGGGTTGTTTGGCTACACCTTC,CASSDSTAGLFGYTF
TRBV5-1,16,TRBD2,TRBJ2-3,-,TGCGCCAGCAGCTTGGAGGCAGCGGGAGTAAAGGATACGCAGTATTTT,CASSLEAAGVKDTQYF